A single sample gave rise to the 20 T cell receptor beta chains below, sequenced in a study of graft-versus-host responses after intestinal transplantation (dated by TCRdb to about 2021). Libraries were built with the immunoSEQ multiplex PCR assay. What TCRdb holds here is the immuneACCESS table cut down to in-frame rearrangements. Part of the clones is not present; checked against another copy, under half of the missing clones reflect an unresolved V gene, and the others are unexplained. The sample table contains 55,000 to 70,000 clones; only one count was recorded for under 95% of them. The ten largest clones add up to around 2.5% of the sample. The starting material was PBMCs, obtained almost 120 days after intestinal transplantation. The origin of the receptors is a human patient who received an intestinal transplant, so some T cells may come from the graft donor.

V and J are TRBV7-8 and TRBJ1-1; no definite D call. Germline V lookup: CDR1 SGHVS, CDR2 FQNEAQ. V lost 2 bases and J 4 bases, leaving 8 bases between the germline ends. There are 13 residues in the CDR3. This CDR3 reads CASSLPEGTEAFF. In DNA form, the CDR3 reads TGTGCCAGCAGCTTACCGGAGGGCACTGAAGCTTTCTTT. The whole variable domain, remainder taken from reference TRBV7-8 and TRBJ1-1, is GAGVSQSPRYKVAKRGQDVALRCDPISGHVSLFWYQQALGQGPEFLTYFQNEAQLDKSGLPSDRFFAERPEGSVSTLKIQRTQQEDSAVYLCASSLPEGTEAFFGQGTRLTVV.

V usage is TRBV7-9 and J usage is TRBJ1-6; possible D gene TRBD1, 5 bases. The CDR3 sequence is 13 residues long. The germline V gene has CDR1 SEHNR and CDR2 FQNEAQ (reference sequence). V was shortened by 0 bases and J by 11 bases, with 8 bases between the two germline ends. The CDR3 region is CASSLAGAAPLHF. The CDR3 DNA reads TGTGCCAGCAGCTTAGCAGGGGCTGCACCCCTCCACTTT.

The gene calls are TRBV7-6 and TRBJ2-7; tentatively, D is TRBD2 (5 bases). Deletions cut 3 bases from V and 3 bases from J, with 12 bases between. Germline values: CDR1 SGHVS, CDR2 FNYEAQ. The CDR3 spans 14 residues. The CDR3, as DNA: TGTGCCAGCAGCTTTGACGGGGAAAGCTACGAGCAGTACTTC. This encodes CASSFDGESYEQYF.

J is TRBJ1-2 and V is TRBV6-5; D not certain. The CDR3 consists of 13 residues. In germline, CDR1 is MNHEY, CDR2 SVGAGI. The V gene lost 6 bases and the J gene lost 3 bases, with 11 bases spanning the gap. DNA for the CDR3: TGTGCCAGCAGCCCCACGTCGTACTATGGCTACACCTTC. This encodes CASSPTSYYGYTF.

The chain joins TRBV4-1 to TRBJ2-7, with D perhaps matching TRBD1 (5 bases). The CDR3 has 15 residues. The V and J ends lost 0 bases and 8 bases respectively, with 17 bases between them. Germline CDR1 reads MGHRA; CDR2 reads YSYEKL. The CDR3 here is CASSQEAAGPPKQYF. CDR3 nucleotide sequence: TGCGCCAGCAGCCAAGAGGCTGCAGGGCCCCCGAAGCAGTACTTC.

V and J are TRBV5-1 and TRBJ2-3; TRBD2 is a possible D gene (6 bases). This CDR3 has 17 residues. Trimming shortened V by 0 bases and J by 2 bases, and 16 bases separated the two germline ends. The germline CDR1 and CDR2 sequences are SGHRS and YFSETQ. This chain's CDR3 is CASSLAVAGTYTDTQYF. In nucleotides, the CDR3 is TGCGCCAGCAGCTTGGCCGTTGCGGGAACTTACACAGATACGCAGTATTTT.

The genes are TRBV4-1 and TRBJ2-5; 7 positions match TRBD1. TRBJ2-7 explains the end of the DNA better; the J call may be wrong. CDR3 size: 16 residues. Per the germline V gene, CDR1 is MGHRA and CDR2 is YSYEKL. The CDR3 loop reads CASSQRQGIASYEQYF. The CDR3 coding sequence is TGCGCCAGCAGCCAACGACAGGGAATTGCCTCCTACGAGCAGTACTTC.

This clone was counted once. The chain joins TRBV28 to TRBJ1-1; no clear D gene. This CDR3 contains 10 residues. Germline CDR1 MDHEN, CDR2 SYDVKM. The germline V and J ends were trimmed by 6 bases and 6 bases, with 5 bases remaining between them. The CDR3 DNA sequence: TGTGCCAGCAGGTCGGCTGAAGCTTTCTTT. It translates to CASRSAEAFF. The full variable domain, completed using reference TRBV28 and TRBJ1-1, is DVKVTQSSRYLVKRTGEKVFLECVQDMDHENMFWYRQDPGLGLRLIYFSYDVKMKEKGDIPEGYSVSREKKERFSLILESASTNQTSMYLCASRSAEAFFGQGTRLTVV.

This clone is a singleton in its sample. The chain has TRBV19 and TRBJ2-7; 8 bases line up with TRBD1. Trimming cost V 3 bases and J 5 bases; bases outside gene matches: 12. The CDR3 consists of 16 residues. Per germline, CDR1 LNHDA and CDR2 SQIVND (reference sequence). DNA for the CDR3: TGTGCCAGTAGTATCTTTCTCGGACAGGGTTTAAACGAGCAGTACTTC. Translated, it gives CASSIFLGQGLNEQYF.

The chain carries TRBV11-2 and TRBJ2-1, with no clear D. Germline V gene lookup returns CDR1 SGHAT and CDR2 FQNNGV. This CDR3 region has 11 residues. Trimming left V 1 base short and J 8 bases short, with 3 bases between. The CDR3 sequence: CASSLVYEQFF. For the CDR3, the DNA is TGTGCCAGCAGCTTAGTATATGAGCAGTTCTTC.

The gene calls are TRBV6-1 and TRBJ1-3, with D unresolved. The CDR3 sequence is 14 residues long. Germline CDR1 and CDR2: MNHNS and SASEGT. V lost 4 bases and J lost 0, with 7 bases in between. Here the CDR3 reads CASSAVFSGNTIYF. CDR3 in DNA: TGTGCCAGCAGTGCAGTATTCTCTGGAAACACCATATATTTT.

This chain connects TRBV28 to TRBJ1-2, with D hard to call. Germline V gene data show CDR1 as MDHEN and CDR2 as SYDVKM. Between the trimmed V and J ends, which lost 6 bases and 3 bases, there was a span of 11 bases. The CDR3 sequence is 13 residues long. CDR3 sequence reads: CASSAQAYYGYTF. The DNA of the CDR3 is TGTGCCAGCAGCGCTCAGGCCTACTATGGCTACACCTTC.

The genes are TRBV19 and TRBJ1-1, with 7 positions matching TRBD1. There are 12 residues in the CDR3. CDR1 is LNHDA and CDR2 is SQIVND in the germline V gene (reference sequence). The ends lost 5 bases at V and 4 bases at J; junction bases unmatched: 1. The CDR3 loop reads CASSPGGTEAFF. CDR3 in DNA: TGTGCCAGTAGTCCAGGGGGCACTGAAGCTTTCTTT.

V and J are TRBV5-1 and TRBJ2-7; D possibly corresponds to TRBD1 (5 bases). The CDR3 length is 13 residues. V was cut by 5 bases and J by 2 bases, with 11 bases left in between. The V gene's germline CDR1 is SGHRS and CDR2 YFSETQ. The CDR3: CASSPDSPYEQYF. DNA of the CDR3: TGCGCCAGCAGTCCAGACAGCCCCTACGAGCAGTACTTC. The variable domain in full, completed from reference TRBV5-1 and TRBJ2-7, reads KAGVTQTPRYLIKTRGQQVTLSCSPISGHRSVSWYQQTPGQGLQFLFEYFSETQRNKGNFPGRFSGRQFSNSRSEMNVSTLELGDSALYLCASSPDSPYEQYFGPGTRLTVT.

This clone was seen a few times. In DNA form, the CDR3 reads TGCGCCAGTGGGGACCCGGGACAGGGGCGCTACGAGCAGTACTTC. Protein: CASGDPGQGRYEQYF. The rearrangement uses TRBV5-1 and TRBJ2-7; 10 nucleotides line up with TRBD1. This CDR3 comprises 15 residues. From germline, CDR1 is SGHRS and CDR2 YFSETQ. Trimming cost V 8 bases and J 3 bases; bases outside gene matches: 11.

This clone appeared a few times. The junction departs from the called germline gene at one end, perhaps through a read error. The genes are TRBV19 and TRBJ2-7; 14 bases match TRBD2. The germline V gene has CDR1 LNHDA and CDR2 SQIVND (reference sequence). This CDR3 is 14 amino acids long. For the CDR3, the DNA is TGTGCCAGTTCCCCAGGGACTAGCGGGAGTATAAAGGACTTC. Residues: CASSPGTSGSIKDF.

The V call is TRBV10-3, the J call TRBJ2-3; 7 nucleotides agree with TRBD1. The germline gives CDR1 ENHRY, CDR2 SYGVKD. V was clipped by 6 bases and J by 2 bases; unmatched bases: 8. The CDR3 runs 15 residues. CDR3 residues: CAIRSTGAPTDTQYF. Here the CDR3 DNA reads TGTGCCATCAGGTCTACAGGGGCGCCCACAGATACGCAGTATTTT.

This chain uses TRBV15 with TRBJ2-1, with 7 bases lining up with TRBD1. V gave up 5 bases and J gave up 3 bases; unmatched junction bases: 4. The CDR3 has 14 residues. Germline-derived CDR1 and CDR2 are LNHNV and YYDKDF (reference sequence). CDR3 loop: CATSGWDSYNEQFF. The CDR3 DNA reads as TGTGCCACCAGCGGCTGGGACAGCTACAATGAGCAGTTCTTC.

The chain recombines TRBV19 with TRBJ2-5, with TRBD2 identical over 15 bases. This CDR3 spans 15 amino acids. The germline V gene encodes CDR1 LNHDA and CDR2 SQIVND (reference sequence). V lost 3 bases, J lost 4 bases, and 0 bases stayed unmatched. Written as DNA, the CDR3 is TGTGCCAGTAGTATGGGACTAGCGGGGGGAGAGACCCAGTACTTC. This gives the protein CASSMGLAGGETQYF.

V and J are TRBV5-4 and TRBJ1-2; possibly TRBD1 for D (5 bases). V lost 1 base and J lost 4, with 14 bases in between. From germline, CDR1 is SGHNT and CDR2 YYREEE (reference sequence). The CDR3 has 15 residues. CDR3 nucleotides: TGTGCCAGCAGCTTGAACGGGGCCCCGCTCTATGGCTACACCTTC. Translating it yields CASSLNGAPLYGYTF.